What follows are 2 T cell receptor beta chains derived from one specimen sequenced in a study of blood T cell repertoires in COVID-19. The protocol was immunoSEQ multiplex PCR, while the TCRdb copy is restricted to in-frame clones and leaves out a portion. The top ten clones hold about 6.3% of a sample with roughly 250,000 clones, 87% of them seen once. Sample: PBMCs or T cells enriched from blood (not recorded which). The receptor set was obtained from a woman aged 25 to 39 with acute COVID-19.

The chain links TRBV6-5 to TRBJ1-2, with D possibly matching TRBD1 (6 bases). Germline V CDR1 and CDR2: MNHEY, SVGAGI. This CDR3 comprises 14 residues. V shed 2 bases and J shed 8 bases, with 15 bases lying between them. In DNA form, the CDR3 reads TGTGCCAGCAGTTACCCATCACAGGGTCTCGGCTACACCTTC. Translating gives CASSYPSQGLGYTF.

This clone has only one observation. This chain uses TRBV3-1 (or the pseudogene TRBV3-2) with TRBJ2-7; tentative D call: TRBD1 (5 bases). CDR3 length: 14 amino acids. Trimming took 0 bases from V and 5 from J, leaving 11 bases between them. Germline V gives CDR1 LGHDT, CDR2 YNNKEL (reference sequence). CDR3 nucleotide sequence: TGTGCCAGCAGCCAAGAACACAGGCCCCACGAGCAGTACTTC. It translates to CASSQEHRPHEQYF.